A selection of T cell receptor beta chains follows, all from one sample in a study of T cell responses to AZD1222 COVID-19 vaccine. TCRdb keeps only in-frame clones here, not all; method: immunoSEQ multiplex PCR. Of under 150,000 clones in the sample, approximately 92% are singletons; the top ten hold roughly 3.6%. The sequences come from peripheral blood, collected 28 days after the second AZD1222 dose. These TCRs come from an adult who received the AZD1222 COVID-19 vaccine. Each CDR3 is given with its conserved first and last residue. The D gene is left open where the match is weak.

>TRBV4-1|14|TRBD1|TRBJ1-1
CASSRDRGRTEAFF
>TRBV28|11|.|TRBJ1-2
CASNGQYGYTF
>TRBV28|19|.|TRBJ1-6
CASSLGGNGPVSHNSPLHF
>TRBV11-2|16|TRBD1|TRBJ2-7
CASSSLGWQGAYEQYF
>TRBV19|16|TRBD1|TRBJ1-2
CASSMWDRVSDYGYTF
>TRBV5-4|16|.|TRBJ2-7
CASSSKQGSESHEQYF
>TRBV28|12|.|TRBJ1-1
CASNEGNTEAFF
>TRBV19|14|.|TRBJ2-7
CASSASDRGPEQYF
>TRBV25-1|15|.|TRBJ2-3
CASSEYNRPTDTQYF
>TRBV24-1|14|.|TRBJ1-5
CATSDITVNQPQHF
>TRBV11-1|16|TRBD1|TRBJ2-7
CASSWGQGILNYEQYF
>TRBV6-4|17|.|TRBJ1-2
CASSPTGGSVARYGYTF
>TRBV12-3/TRBV12-4|13|.|TRBJ1-2
CASSFTSIIGYTF
>TRBV28|13|TRBD1|TRBJ2-7
CASSLGGEGKQYF
>TRBV6-1|14|.|TRBJ1-5
CASREASDNQPQHF
>TRBV7-2|14|.|TRBJ2-3
CANGHLDGTDTQYF
>TRBV9|13|.|TRBJ1-1
CASRSEGSTEAFF
>TRBV20-1|12|TRBD2|TRBJ2-1
CSASPGTSEKFF
>TRBV4-2|19|.|TRBJ1-1
CASSQDPYRVQGRGLEAFF
>TRBV7-2|15|.|TRBJ1-1
CASSLQGLLNTEAFF
>TRBV5-4|17|TRBD1|TRBJ2-6
CASSPGQGLAGANVLTF
>TRBV4-3|14|.|TRBJ1-1
CASSQTGGDTEAFF
>TRBV19|13|.|TRBJ1-1
CAIRTTRDTEAFF
>TRBV19|15|.|TRBJ1-1
CASNLSGQMNTEAFF
>TRBV30|13|.|TRBJ1-2
CAWSLERVYGYTF
>TRBV28|15|TRBD2|TRBJ2-1
CASPAWEGGYNEQFF
>TRBV6-2/TRBV6-3|13|.|TRBJ2-7
CASSYRGSHEQYF
>TRBV27|17|TRBD1|TRBJ1-1
CASSPRLDRVWNTEAFF
>TRBV6-2/TRBV6-3|16|TRBD2|TRBJ2-2
CASSWTSGRVTGELFF
>TRBV11-3|14|TRBD1|TRBJ2-7
CASSPGQGAWEQYF
>TRBV11-3|14|.|TRBJ2-7
CASSPTQSSYEQYF
>TRBV20-1|14|.|TRBJ1-2
CSASDQGGNYGYTF
>TRBV6-5|15|TRBD2|TRBJ2-1
CASRDSGRIDDEQFF
>TRBV12-3/TRBV12-4|12|TRBD1|TRBJ1-1
CASSPTGIKAFF
>TRBV2|15|.|TRBJ2-5
CASSEEGGAGETQYF
>TRBV5-5|16|TRBD1|TRBJ2-2
CASSSTGGVGTGELFF
>TRBV19|16|TRBD2|TRBJ2-1
CASSPTGTSGSDEQFF
>TRBV4-2|16|TRBD2|TRBJ2-2
CASSQGERGGTGELFF
>TRBV19|16|.|TRBJ1-2
CASRVTSRGSGYGYTF
>TRBV15|14|.|TRBJ1-5
CATSRVPGDQPQHF
>TRBV3-1/TRBV3-2|12|.|TRBJ1-1
CASSRPRGEAFF
>TRBV10-3|17|.|TRBJ1-5
CAISERAGPGADQPQHF
>TRBV5-1|14|.|TRBJ1-3
CASSLDRLGNTIYF
>TRBV19|14|.|TRBJ2-7
CASSSRDSPYEQYF
>TRBV19|16|TRBD1|TRBJ2-5
CASSSVRDRGQETQYF
>TRBV25-1|16|.|TRBJ2-7
CASSAFTGPTSYEQYF
>TRBV28|13|.|TRBJ2-5
CASSLGRVETQYF
>TRBV11-2|11|.|TRBJ2-7
CASSLGREQYF
>TRBV7-9|14|.|TRBJ2-1
CASSFSPGDNEQFF
>TRBV28|14|.|TRBJ1-5
CASNVQGKGQPQHF
>TRBV19|16|.|TRBJ1-5
CASSIDPGRAGQPQHF
>TRBV5-1|15|.|TRBJ2-7
CASSLDGGIDNEQYF
>TRBV6-1|15|.|TRBJ1-5
CASSEAFGGNQPQHF
>TRBV4-1|16|TRBD1|TRBJ1-3
CASSRMPGQVGNTIYF
>TRBV28|14|.|TRBJ1-5
CASSLWGSNQPQHF